The present TCR beta chain was sequenced within a study of graft-versus-host responses after intestinal transplantation. Across the study: Transplant types were multivisceral, liver-intestinal, or isolated intestinal. Induction using anti-thymocyte globulin, followed by tacrolimus and steroids for 3 to 4 years, was given to all recipients.

A word on this clone: Its antigen is currently unknown.

Libraries were prepared by immunoSEQ multiplex PCR; TCRdb keeps only in-frame clonotypes and omits some of them. There are 20,000 to 30,000 clones in the sample; 90% occur only once, and less than 2% lies in the top ten. Overall study findings and caveats: Early after transplant, HvG clones declined as circulating GvH clones peaked.

Germline assignment: CDR1 SGHRS and CDR2 YFSETQ. The V end lost 4 bases, the J end lost 7 bases, and 24 bases lay between the germline ends. The CDR3 consists of 16 residues. The chain links TRBV5-1 to TRBJ2-7; D gene uncertain. This TCR was sampled from a human patient who received an intestinal transplant, so some T cells may come from the graft donor. The input for sequencing was PBMCs, taken roughly 38 days after intestinal transplant. CDR3 bases: TGCGCCAGCAGCATCGAGACCCTAAAGGCAGGTTCAGAGCAGTACTTC. It translates to CASSIETLKAGSEQYF.